This T cell receptor beta chain comes out of a study of blood T cell repertoires in COVID-19. Generated by immunoSEQ multiplex PCR, the TCRdb table keeps only in-frame clones and is missing some. Of under 250,000 clones detected, approximately 80% appear once; the ten largest clones hold about 13%. Germline V gene data show CDR1 as LNHDA and CDR2 as SQIVND (reference sequence). With 5 bases clipped from V and 4 bases from J, the junction kept 5 bases outside the gene matches. The CDR3 is made up of 14 amino acids. V and J are TRBV19 and TRBJ1-5; TRBD1 matches 7 bases. Sequenced: peripheral blood. This sequence was found in a human donor in a cohort sampled during active COVID-19. Here the CDR3 DNA reads TGTGCCAGTAGTCATGGGACAGCAAATCAGCCCCAGCATTTT. This codes for CASSHGTANQPQHF. Complete variable domain (other parts from reference TRBV19 and TRBJ1-5): DGGITQSPKYLFRKEGQNVTLSCEQNLNHDAMYWYRQDPGQGLRLIYYSQIVNDFQKGDIAEGYSVSREKKESFPLTVTSAQKNPTAFYLCASSHGTANQPQHFGDGTRLSIL.